This T cell receptor (beta chain) was sequenced for a study of shared clonotypes between healthy human individuals. Division of CD4+ cells produced a CD45RA+ naive subset and a CD45RA-negative memory subset. Study-level points and caveats: Approximately 4.6% of naive CD4 clonotypes were common to four donors.

Note on this clone: Antigen unknown.

The DNA input per sorted-subset replicate PCR was about 190 ng, corresponding to some 30,000 T cell genomes. Some clones are missing from TCRdb's copy, which holds only in-frame ones; the method was immunoSEQ multiplex PCR. Among roughly 2,300,000 clones listed, 85% to 95% were seen once. The CDR3 runs to 18 residues. The J segment lost 9 bases and the V segment lost 4 bases, leaving 17 bases of the junction unmatched. Germline V lookup: CDR1 LGHNA, CDR2 YSLEER. V is TRBV4-3 and J is TRBJ2-4, with 11 bases fitting TRBD1. This TCR was recovered from a man younger than 35 in good health. Some clones in this sample may be carry-over from other donors' samples. The sample consisted of naive CD4+ T cells from PBMCs. The subset denotes: CD45RA+ positively selected. This CDR3 is CASSLSIPGTGGLGIQYF. The CDR3 DNA reads TGCGCCAGCAGCCTTTCCATCCCCGGGACAGGGGGTTTGGGCATTCAGTACTTC.